The 32 T cell receptor beta chains reported below all come from one sample, sequenced in a study of blood T cell repertoires in COVID-19. Generated by immunoSEQ multiplex PCR, the TCRdb table keeps only in-frame clones and is missing some. Of hundreds of thousands of clones in the sample, around 85% were seen once. The sequencing sample was made of peripheral blood. The receptors here all came from a woman between 35 and 50 years old with active or convalescent COVID-19.

The chain links TRBV6-5 to TRBJ1-4; weak D call: TRBD1 (5 bases). The V end lost 8 bases, the J end lost 11 bases, and 18 bases lay between the germline ends. The germline V gene has CDR1 MNHEY and CDR2 SVGAGI. The CDR3 contains 13 residues. CDR3 in amino acids: CASGGEWQRKLFF. DNA of the CDR3: TGTGCCAGCGGAGGGGAGTGGCAGCGGAAACTGTTTTTT.

The rearrangement joins TRBV5-1 to TRBJ2-1; weak D call: TRBD1 (5 bases). Germline-derived CDR1 and CDR2 are SGHRS and YFSETQ. The CDR3 length is 16 residues. Trimming removed 0 bases at V and 1 base at J, with 11 bases between. The CDR3 sequence is CASSLEVGVSYNEQFF. In DNA form, the CDR3 reads TGCGCCAGCAGCTTGGAGGTAGGGGTGTCCTACAATGAGCAGTTCTTC.

This rearrangement joins TRBV5-1 to TRBJ2-3, with 9 bases lining up with TRBD1. The J segment lost 0 bases and the V segment lost 0 bases, leaving 2 bases of the junction unmatched. The CDR3 is 16 amino acids. Germline CDR1 SGHRS, CDR2 YFSETQ. The CDR3: CASSLEGQGSTDTQYF. The CDR3 coding sequence is TGCGCCAGCAGCTTGGAGGGACAGGGCAGCACAGATACGCAGTATTTT.

The chain is built from TRBV7-9 and TRBJ1-2; tentatively, D is TRBD1 (5 bases). Germline CDR1 reads SEHNR; CDR2 reads FQNEAQ (reference sequence). V lost 5 bases and J lost 4, with 17 bases in between. This CDR3 comprises 15 residues. The chain's CDR3 is CASSQSYGGSYGYTF. The CDR3 DNA is TGTGCCAGCAGCCAATCCTACGGGGGGTCCTATGGCTACACCTTC.

V is TRBV29-1 and J is TRBJ1-4; TRBD1 matches at 9 bases. The CDR3 extends over 13 amino acids. The ends lost 6 bases at V and 8 bases at J; junction bases unmatched: 7. Germline CDR1 reads SQVTM; CDR2 reads ANQGSEA. This chain's CDR3 is CSVGDRASEKLFF. CDR3 nucleotides: TGCAGCGTCGGGGACAGGGCGAGCGAAAAACTGTTTTTT.

V and J are TRBV9 and TRBJ2-6, with D perhaps matching TRBD2 (6 bases). Trimming left V 3 bases short and J 0 bases short, with 13 bases between. CDR3 length equals 17 residues. Germline V lookup: CDR1 SGDLS, CDR2 YYNGEE. CDR3 nucleotide sequence: TGTGCCAGCAGCGCCGGGGGTGGAAGCTCTGGGGCCAACGTCCTGACTTTC. Translating gives CASSAGGGSSGANVLTF.

This chain uses TRBV29-1 with TRBJ1-1; 7 nucleotides line up with TRBD1. The CDR3 length is 13 residues. Unmatched junction bases numbered 6, after V lost 8 bases and J lost 0 bases. CDR1 is SQVTM, CDR2 ANQGSEA, per germline. The CDR3 DNA reads as TGCAGCCATCTGACAGGGTTGAACACTGAAGCTTTCTTT. Its protein is CSHLTGLNTEAFF.

In its sample, this clone ranks as medium-sized. Here the CDR3 reads CASGDRGRPYEQYV. CDR3 nucleotide sequence: TGTGCCAGCGGCGACAGGGGGCGCCCCTACGAGCAGTACGTC. The chain combines TRBV5-6 with TRBJ2-7, with 10 bases matching TRBD1. This CDR3 comprises 14 residues. Germline lookup yields CDR1 SGHDT and CDR2 YYEEEE. After removal of 7 bases from V and 2 bases from J, the junction contained 6 bases not matched to a gene.

The chain joins TRBV19 to TRBJ1-6; TRBD1 agrees at 9 bases. This CDR3 contains 17 residues. Per the germline V gene, CDR1 is LNHDA and CDR2 is SQIVND (reference sequence). V lost 5 bases, J lost 6 bases, and 11 bases stayed unmatched. The CDR3 reads CASSPLLQGQGNSPLHF. Here the CDR3 DNA reads TGTGCCAGTAGTCCTCTCCTCCAGGGACAGGGTAATTCACCCCTCCACTTT.

The chain recombines TRBV30 with TRBJ2-1; D is possibly TRBD2 (7 bases). The germline V gene encodes CDR1 GTSNPN and CDR2 SVGIG (reference sequence). Trimming took 1 base from V and 4 from J, leaving 17 bases between them. This CDR3 is 16 amino acids long. The CDR3 DNA sequence: TGTGCCTGGAGTGCGGGGGCCAGCGGGGAGTACAATGAGCAGTTCTTC. It is translated as CAWSAGASGEYNEQFF. Using reference TRBV30 and TRBJ2-1 for the parts outside the CDR3, the full variable domain is SQTIHQWPATLVQPVGSPLSLECTVEGTSNPNLYWYRQAAGRGLQLLFYSVGIGQISSEVPQNLSASRPQDRQFILSSKKLLLSDSGFYLCAWSAGASGEYNEQFFGPGTRLTVL.

The V and J genes are TRBV9 and TRBJ2-1; 7 bases map to TRBD2. This CDR3 comprises 10 residues. V dropped 7 bases and J dropped 8; count of bases not matched to a gene: 0. Germline V gene lookup returns CDR1 SGDLS and CDR2 YYNGEE. The CDR3 nucleotides are TGTGCCAGCGGGGGGGATGAGCAGTTCTTC. It codes for CASGGDEQFF.

The chain links TRBV4-1 to TRBJ2-5, with 11 positions matching TRBD2. The V gene's germline CDR1 is MGHRA and CDR2 YSYEKL. The CDR3 has 16 amino acids. V was clipped by 1 base and J by 2 bases; unmatched bases: 3. The chain's CDR3 is CASSQAGTSGQETQYF. The CDR3 bases are TGCGCCAGCAGCCAAGCTGGGACTAGCGGACAAGAGACCCAGTACTTC.

The chain uses TRBV27 and TRBJ1-5; TRBD1 matches at 8 bases. V lost 5 bases, J lost 6 bases, and 9 bases stayed unmatched. The CDR3 has 15 amino acids. Germline V gene data show CDR1 as MNHEY and CDR2 as SMNVEV (reference sequence). The CDR3 reads CASSLRGRFTQPQHF. CDR3 DNA: TGTGCCAGCAGTCTCAGGGGGCGATTCACTCAGCCCCAGCATTTT.

This chain connects TRBV2 to TRBJ2-3, with 8 nucleotides matching TRBD2. This CDR3 spans 13 amino acids. J was trimmed by 0 bases and V by 8 bases; bases with no gene match: 1. From germline, CDR1 is SNHLY and CDR2 FYNNEI. The CDR3 spells CASPGGSTDTQYF. The DNA for the CDR3 is TGTGCCAGCCCGGGGGGGAGCACAGATACGCAGTATTTT.

The V call is TRBV12-3 or TRBV12-4, the J call TRBJ1-5; 7 nucleotides line up with TRBD1. Trimming at V came to 0 bases and at J to 16 bases, leaving 9 bases not matched to a gene. The CDR3 sequence is 13 residues long. CDR3 protein: CASSLARDSSQHF. CDR3 bases: TGTGCCAGCAGTTTAGCCCGGGACAGTTCGCAACATTTT.

This chain links TRBV5-6 with TRBJ1-3, with a tentative D call TRBD1 (6 bases). The V end lost 5 bases, the J end lost 1 base, and 10 bases lay between the germline ends. This CDR3 region has 14 residues. Germline V gives CDR1 SGHDT, CDR2 YYEEEE. The DNA of the CDR3 is TGTGCCAGCAGGCCCGGGACATCTGGAAACACCATATATTTT. It specifies CASRPGTSGNTIYF.

This clone was detected ten times or more. J is TRBJ2-1 and V is TRBV4-1, with 8 positions matching TRBD2. The CDR3 spans 16 residues. V lost 3 bases and J lost 8; bases outside the gene matches: 12. Germline CDR1 reads MGHRA; CDR2 reads YSYEKL. Here the CDR3 DNA reads TGCGCCAGCAGCCAGAGAAGCGGGGGCCTTTTGGATGAGCAGTTCTTC. Translated: CASSQRSGGLLDEQFF.

The chain combines TRBV5-1 with TRBJ2-2, with D perhaps TRBD1 (7 bases). Germline V CDR1 and CDR2: SGHRS, YFSETQ. V shed 3 bases and J shed 1 base, with 10 bases lying between them. The CDR3 covers 15 residues. As DNA, the CDR3 is TGCGCCAGCAGCTCGCAGGGGGGGAACACCGGGGAGCTGTTTTTT. Encoded protein: CASSSQGGNTGELFF. The full variable domain, in which reference TRBV5-1 and TRBJ2-2 provide the parts outside the CDR3, is KAGVTQTPRYLIKTRGQQVTLSCSPISGHRSVSWYQQTPGQGLQFLFEYFSETQRNKGNFPGRFSGRQFSNSRSEMNVSTLELGDSALYLCASSSQGGNTGELFFGEGSRLTVL.

The chain joins TRBV5-4 to TRBJ1-2; D call uncertain. Looked up from germline, CDR1 is SGHNT and CDR2 is YYREEE (reference sequence). V lost 0 bases and J lost 5, with 11 bases in between. There are 14 residues in the CDR3. The CDR3 DNA is TGTGCCAGCAGCTTGGGGGAGGTTTTTTATGGCTACACCTTC. This codes for CASSLGEVFYGYTF.

This clone occurred a few times. V gene TRBV7-3 combines with J gene TRBJ2-2, with a tentative D call TRBD2 (7 bases). CDR3 length: 16 residues. In germline, CDR1 is SGHTA, CDR2 FQGTGA. The ends were cut back, 5 bases at V and 6 bases at J, with 19 bases in the middle. The CDR3 DNA reads TGTGCCAGCAGCCCCTCAAACGGGGGGCGTCCCGGGGAGCTGTTTTTT. This codes for CASSPSNGGRPGELFF.

The chain uses TRBV29-1 and TRBJ1-1; the D gene is possibly TRBD1 (6 bases). Germline V lookup: CDR1 SQVTM, CDR2 ANQGSEA. V gave up 6 bases and J gave up 1 base, with 12 bases separating them. The CDR3 has 13 residues. CDR3 DNA: TGCAGCGTCTCAGGGGTTGGGAACACTGAAGCTTTCTTT. It encodes CSVSGVGNTEAFF.

DNA for the CDR3: TGTGCCAGCAGCTTGGGAACAGGTTCAGACTATGGCTACACCTTC. It yields the protein CASSLGTGSDYGYTF. The rearrangement uses TRBV5-6 and TRBJ1-2; TRBD1 might be the D (5 bases). Between the trimmed V and J ends, which lost 0 bases and 3 bases, there was a span of 12 bases. This CDR3 has 15 residues. Germline V lookup: CDR1 SGHDT, CDR2 YYEEEE.

This clone has more than one count but fewer than ten. The gene calls are TRBV28 and TRBJ2-3; TRBD2 is a possible D gene (6 bases). The CDR3 length is 17 residues. V dropped 4 bases and J dropped 7 bases, with 24 bases sitting between them. Germline V gene data show CDR1 as MDHEN and CDR2 as SYDVKM. DNA of the CDR3: TGTGCCAGCAGTTCCCAGGAGCTGAAGTTTCGGGGGAATACGCAGTATTTT. It is translated as CASSSQELKFRGNTQYF.

This clone showed up just a few times. The chain uses TRBV3-1 (or the pseudogene TRBV3-2) and TRBJ1-3, with 9 bases matching TRBD1. The germline CDR1 and CDR2 sequences are LGHDT and YNNKEL (reference sequence). V shed 0 bases and J 3 bases; nucleotides not matched to a gene: 6. The CDR3 is 17 amino acids. In nucleotides, the CDR3 is TGTGCCAGCAGCCAAGAGAGAGGGACAGGGAGTGGAAACACCATATATTTT. Translation: CASSQERGTGSGNTIYF.

V gene TRBV6-5 combines with J gene TRBJ2-7; 8 bases align to TRBD2. The CDR3 contains 14 residues. V was pared by 8 bases and J by 0 bases, with 6 bases of the junction left unmatched. Germline CDR1 MNHEY, CDR2 SVGAGI. The CDR3 coding sequence is TGTGCCAGCGGACGGGGGACTAGCTCCTACGAGCAGTACTTC. Residues: CASGRGTSSYEQYF.

The V gene is TRBV5-1, the J gene TRBJ2-2, with D maybe TRBD2 (5 bases). V was shortened by 2 bases and J by 7 bases, with 12 bases between the two germline ends. Germline loops: CDR1 SGHRS, CDR2 YFSETQ. This CDR3 region has 14 residues. CDR3 protein: CASSFARGSGELFF. DNA for the CDR3: TGCGCCAGCAGCTTTGCCCGGGGAAGCGGGGAGCTGTTTTTT. Drawing the rest from reference TRBV5-1 and TRBJ2-2, the complete variable domain is KAGVTQTPRYLIKTRGQQVTLSCSPISGHRSVSWYQQTPGQGLQFLFEYFSETQRNKGNFPGRFSGRQFSNSRSEMNVSTLELGDSALYLCASSFARGSGELFFGEGSRLTVL.

This clone was observed once. The rearrangement uses TRBV28 and TRBJ1-1; 8 bases match TRBD1. V was clipped by 7 bases and J by 4 bases; unmatched bases: 8. CDR3 length: 14 residues. CDR1 and CDR2 from the germline V gene are MDHEN and SYDVKM. As DNA, the CDR3 is TGTGCCAGCAACCTCCCGGGACAGGTCACTGAAGCTTTCTTT. Encoded protein: CASNLPGQVTEAFF.

As regards this clone: An end of the junction differs from the germline gene, which may be a read error. The chain links TRBV11-2 to TRBJ1-5; 9 bases agree with TRBD1. CDR1 and CDR2 from the germline V gene are SGHAT and FQNNGV. The CDR3 runs 16 residues. This chain's CDR3 is CASSGRTGESNQPLHF. In DNA form, the CDR3 reads TGTGCCAGCAGCGGCAGGACAGGGGAGAGCAATCAGCCCCTGCATTTT.

The V gene is TRBV5-4, the J gene TRBJ2-3; possibly TRBD2 for D (6 bases). The germline V gene has CDR1 SGHNT and CDR2 YYREEE (reference sequence). This CDR3 is built from 15 residues. V was trimmed by 0 bases and J by 4 bases, leaving 12 bases between them. Written as DNA, the CDR3 is TGTGCCAGCAGCTTGGCATTATGGGGGGCAGATACGCAGTATTTT. This codes for CASSLALWGADTQYF.

DNA for the CDR3: TGTGCCAGTGGGACAGGTTACTCTGGAAACACCATATATTTT. Translation: CASGTGYSGNTIYF. The V gene is TRBV19, the J gene TRBJ1-3; 8 bases match TRBD1. Germline values: CDR1 LNHDA, CDR2 SQIVND (reference sequence). V was pared by 8 bases and J by 0 bases, with 3 bases of the junction left unmatched. The CDR3 is made up of 14 amino acids.

This clone was seen just once. The J gene is TRBJ1-2, the V gene TRBV3-1 (or the pseudogene TRBV3-2); D gene ambiguous. The ends were cut back, 4 bases at V and 4 bases at J, with 7 bases in the middle. Germline V gene data show CDR1 as LGHDT and CDR2 as YNNKEL (reference sequence). CDR3 size: 12 residues. CDR3 protein: CASSPNSYGYTF. The DNA for the CDR3 is TGTGCCAGCAGCCCGAACAGCTATGGCTACACCTTC.

The genes are TRBV7-2 and TRBJ2-7; D unresolved. Germline lookup yields CDR1 SGHTA and CDR2 FQGNSA. The CDR3 contains 14 residues. V was shortened by 5 bases and J by 5 bases, with 16 bases between the two germline ends. The CDR3 nucleotides are TGTGCCAGCAGCCCTTTTGCAGCGACGGACGAGCAGTACTTC. Translated, it gives CASSPFAATDEQYF.